These 21 T cell receptor beta chains share one sample of origin, sequenced in a study of cytomegalovirus exposure and HLA in healthy donors. The primer mix had 60 Vbeta and 13 Jbeta primers. This table comes from immunoSEQ multiplex PCR, and its TCRdb copy is limited to in-frame clones, with some not included. The sample contains about 150,000 clones, 64% of which appear only once. Sequenced material: PBMCs. These receptors all come from a woman aged 25-40 years in good health and CMV-seropositive.

The rearrangement joins TRBV5-1 to TRBJ2-7; 7 nucleotides match TRBD2. Germline V lookup: CDR1 SGHRS, CDR2 YFSETQ. V shed 1 base, J shed 3 bases, and the junction held 10 bases outside the gene matches. The CDR3 runs 16 residues. The CDR3 protein is CASSLTPGGRGYEQYF. The CDR3 DNA follows: TGCGCCAGCAGCTTGACCCCGGGAGGTAGGGGCTACGAGCAGTACTTC.

The V call is TRBV30, the J call TRBJ1-6; D is perhaps TRBD1 (6 bases). CDR1 is GTSNPN, CDR2 SVGIG, per germline (reference sequence). The CDR3 has 16 residues. The V end lost 3 bases, the J end lost 5 bases, and 17 bases lay between the germline ends. CDR3 residues: CAWRIQGTGHNSPLHF. The CDR3 DNA sequence: TGTGCCTGGAGGATTCAGGGGACCGGGCATAATTCACCCCTCCACTTT.

This clone was seen a few times. This sequence joins TRBV6-5 and TRBJ1-3, with D unclear. Trimming removed 0 bases at V and 4 bases at J, with 4 bases between. The CDR3 is made up of 13 amino acids. Germline V gene sequence: CDR1 MNHEY, CDR2 SVGAGI. The CDR3 DNA follows: TGTGCCAGCAGTTACTCGACAGGAAACACCATATATTTT. Its translation: CASSYSTGNTIYF.

This clone was recorded once. The V call is TRBV5-1, the J call TRBJ1-1; D is undetermined. V lost 0 bases and J lost 3, with 15 bases in between. Germline CDR1 and CDR2: SGHRS and YFSETQ. The CDR3 length is 16 residues. CDR3 amino acids: CASSLDRGGSDTEAFF. CDR3 sequence (DNA): TGCGCCAGCAGCTTGGATCGGGGAGGGAGTGACACTGAAGCTTTCTTT.

This clone was picked up a small number of times. V gene TRBV27 combines with J gene TRBJ2-2, with 7 nucleotides matching TRBD1. The germline V gene encodes CDR1 MNHEY and CDR2 SMNVEV (reference sequence). V shed 5 bases and J 8 bases; nucleotides not matched to a gene: 14. This CDR3 has 16 amino acids. This CDR3 reads CASSPFLQGLRGELFF. CDR3 coding DNA: TGTGCCAGCAGTCCCTTTCTACAGGGGTTAAGGGGGGAGCTGTTTTTT.

The chain uses TRBV30 and TRBJ1-5, with TRBD1 matching over 8 bases. The CDR3 contains 12 residues. Germline CDR1 is GTSNPN and CDR2 is SVGIG (reference sequence). V shed 2 bases, J shed 7 bases, and the junction held 1 base outside the gene matches. CDR3 nucleotide sequence: TGTGCCTGGAGTCAGGGGGCCCAGCCCCAGCATTTT. As protein: CAWSQGAQPQHF.

The gene calls are TRBV27 and TRBJ2-1; possibly TRBD1 for D (6 bases). Germline-derived CDR1 and CDR2 are MNHEY and SMNVEV (reference sequence). The CDR3 is 11 residues long. V dropped 10 bases and J dropped 9 bases, with 13 bases sitting between them. The CDR3 spells CATPRGFEQFF. The DNA for the CDR3 is TGTGCCACTCCTAGGGGGTTTGAGCAGTTCTTC.

This clone was counted a single time. This rearrangement joins TRBV7-2 to TRBJ1-1, with TRBD1 as a possible D gene (6 bases). CDR3 length equals 15 residues. The germline CDR1 and CDR2 sequences are SGHTA and FQGNSA. V lost 1 base and J lost 4, with 13 bases in between. The CDR3 sequence: CASSLGQGLRTEAFF. CDR3 DNA: TGTGCCAGCAGCTTAGGTCAGGGGCTACGCACTGAAGCTTTCTTT.

V and J are TRBV6-5 and TRBJ2-1; 9 nucleotides match TRBD2. Looked up from germline, CDR1 is MNHEY and CDR2 is SVGAGI. J was trimmed by 0 bases and V by 6 bases; bases with no gene match: 3. This CDR3 has 15 amino acids. CDR3: CASRRTSASYNEQFF. CDR3 nucleotide sequence: TGTGCCAGCAGACGGACTAGCGCCTCCTACAATGAGCAGTTCTTC.

The sample holds a few counts of this clone. V usage is TRBV5-4 and J usage is TRBJ2-1; TRBD1 might be the D (6 bases). CDR3 length: 12 amino acids. Trimming shortened V by 5 bases and J by 8 bases, and 11 bases separated the two germline ends. Germline V gene data show CDR1 as SGHNT and CDR2 as YYREEE (reference sequence). CDR3 protein: CASRGTTDEQFF. The CDR3 bases are TGTGCCAGCAGAGGGACAACCGATGAGCAGTTCTTC.

CDR3 sequence: CASSNFPWAGGYGYTF. CDR3 sequence (DNA): TGTGCCAGCAGTAACTTCCCGTGGGCCGGGGGCTATGGCTACACCTTC. V gene TRBV2 combines with J gene TRBJ1-2; possible D gene TRBD1, 5 bases. Per the germline V gene, CDR1 is SNHLY and CDR2 is FYNNEI. Trimming took off 5 bases at V and 4 bases at J, with 20 bases between the two ends. This CDR3 has 16 amino acids.

The chain links TRBV6-1 to TRBJ2-1; TRBD2 aligns across 7 bases. The CDR3 totals 13 residues. Germline CDR1 reads MNHNS; CDR2 reads SASEGT. The V segment lost 6 bases and the J segment 6 bases; nucleotides outside the gene matches: 5. The DNA for the CDR3 is TGTGCCAGCAGGGGTTCTAGCGGCAATGAGCAGTTCTTC. It translates to CASRGSSGNEQFF.

The V gene is TRBV29-1, the J gene TRBJ2-1; 11 bases match TRBD2. Per germline, CDR1 SQVTM and CDR2 ANQGSEA. J lost 4 bases, V lost 6 bases, and 5 bases had no gene match. The CDR3 spans 14 residues. CDR3 in DNA: TGCAGCGTCGGGACTAGCGGAGTTTACAATGAGCAGTTCTTC. As protein: CSVGTSGVYNEQFF.

The chain joins TRBV5-8 to TRBJ1-2, with a weak D call TRBD1 (6 bases). V was clipped by 2 bases and J by 1 base, with 12 bases between them. This CDR3 region has 15 residues. In germline, CDR1 is SGHTS, CDR2 YDEGEE. CDR3 in DNA: TGTGCCAGCAGCTTCGCGACAGGAAGTAACTATGGCTACACCTTC. Its protein is CASSFATGSNYGYTF.

This chain joins TRBV28 and TRBJ2-7; 12 nucleotides align to TRBD1. The germline gives CDR1 MDHEN, CDR2 SYDVKM. The CDR3 consists of 15 residues. With V trimmed by 10 bases and J by 0 bases, 7 bases remained unmatched. CDR3 in amino acids: CATWGQGAHSYEQYF. For the CDR3, the DNA is TGTGCCACCTGGGGACAGGGGGCTCACTCCTACGAGCAGTACTTC.

The chain uses TRBV5-1 and TRBJ2-3, with 9 positions matching TRBD1. The CDR3 has 15 amino acids. Trimming at V came to 1 base and at J to 6 bases, leaving 6 bases not matched to a gene. CDR1 and CDR2 (germline): SGHRS, YFSETQ. CDR3 DNA: TGCGCCAGCAGCTTGCTAATACAGGGGGCGGATACGCAGTATTTT. Amino acids: CASSLLIQGADTQYF. The full variable domain, completed using reference TRBV5-1 and TRBJ2-3, is KAGVTQTPRYLIKTRGQQVTLSCSPISGHRSVSWYQQTPGQGLQFLFEYFSETQRNKGNFPGRFSGRQFSNSRSEMNVSTLELGDSALYLCASSLLIQGADTQYFGPGTRLTVL.

This chain connects TRBV13 to TRBJ2-7; 8 nucleotides match TRBD2. Per germline, CDR1 PRHDT and CDR2 FYEKMQ (reference sequence). CDR3 size: 16 residues. The V gene end was trimmed by 5 bases and the J gene end by 4 bases; junction bases not matched to a gene: 13. The CDR3 DNA reads as TGTGCCAGCAGCCAAAAAGCCGGGGGGGGCTGGTACGAGCAGTACTTC. Its protein product is CASSQKAGGGWYEQYF.

The chain combines TRBV27 with TRBJ1-6; D is perhaps TRBD1 (6 bases). The CDR3 is made up of 16 amino acids. Germline lookup yields CDR1 MNHEY and CDR2 SMNVEV (reference sequence). The V and J ends lost 2 bases and 0 bases respectively, with 8 bases between them. The CDR3 is CASSLQGFSYNSPLHF. The CDR3 DNA is TGTGCCAGCAGTTTACAGGGGTTCTCCTATAATTCACCCCTCCACTTT.

The V call is TRBV11-2, the J call TRBJ2-1; 9 bases line up with TRBD1. The CDR3 contains 15 residues. V shed 0 bases, J shed 5 bases, and the junction held 2 bases outside the gene matches. Per germline, CDR1 SGHAT and CDR2 FQNNGV. The DNA for the CDR3 is TGTGCCAGCAGCTTAGATCGGGACAGGGACAATGAGCAGTTCTTC. Protein sequence: CASSLDRDRDNEQFF. The full variable domain, with the rest looked up from reference TRBV11-2 and TRBJ2-1, is EAGVAQSPRYKIIEKRQSVAFWCNPISGHATLYWYQQILGQGPKLLIQFQNNGVVDDSQLPKDRFSAERLKGVDSTLKIQPAKLEDSAVYLCASSLDRDRDNEQFFGPGTRLTVL.

The V and J genes are TRBV10-3 and TRBJ2-5; 10 nucleotides match TRBD1. From germline, CDR1 is ENHRY and CDR2 SYGVKD. V dropped 4 bases and J dropped 3; count of bases not matched to a gene: 2. The CDR3 is 14 residues long. In DNA form, the CDR3 reads TGTGCCATCAGTGGACAGGGGGCCGAAGAGACCCAGTACTTC. Its protein product is CAISGQGAEETQYF.

The V gene is TRBV9, the J gene TRBJ1-2; 7 bases fit TRBD1. The CDR3 runs to 15 residues. Germline V gene sequence: CDR1 SGDLS, CDR2 YYNGEE. V lost 4 bases and J lost 2; bases outside the gene matches: 8. Written as DNA, the CDR3 is TGTGCCAGCAGCCCTAGGACAGGTCTCAACTATGGCTACACCTTC. This translates into CASSPRTGLNYGYTF. Combining the CDR3 with reference TRBV9 and TRBJ1-2 gives the whole variable domain DSGVTQTPKHLITATGQRVTLRCSPRSGDLSVYWYQQSLDQGLQFLIQYYNGEERAKGNILERFSAQQFPDLHSELNLSSLELGDSALYFCASSPRTGLNYGYTFGSGTRLTVV.